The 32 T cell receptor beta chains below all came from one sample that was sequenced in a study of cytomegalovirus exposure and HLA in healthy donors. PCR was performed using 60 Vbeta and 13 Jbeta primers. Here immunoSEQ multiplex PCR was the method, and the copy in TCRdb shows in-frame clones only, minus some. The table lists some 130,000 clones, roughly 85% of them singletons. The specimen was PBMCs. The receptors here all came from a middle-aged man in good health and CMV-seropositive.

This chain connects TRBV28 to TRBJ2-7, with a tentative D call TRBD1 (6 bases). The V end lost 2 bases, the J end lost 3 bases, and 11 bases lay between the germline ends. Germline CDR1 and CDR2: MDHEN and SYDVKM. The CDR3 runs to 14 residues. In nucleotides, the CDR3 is TGTGCCAGCAGTTTAGGACAGATTTACTACGAGCAGTACTTC. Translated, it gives CASSLGQIYYEQYF.

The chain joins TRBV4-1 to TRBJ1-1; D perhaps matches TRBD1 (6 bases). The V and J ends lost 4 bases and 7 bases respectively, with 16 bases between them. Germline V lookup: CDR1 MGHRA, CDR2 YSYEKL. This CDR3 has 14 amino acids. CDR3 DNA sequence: TGCGCCAGCAGCCCAACCAGGGGATTGGGTGAAGCTTTCTTT. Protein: CASSPTRGLGEAFF.

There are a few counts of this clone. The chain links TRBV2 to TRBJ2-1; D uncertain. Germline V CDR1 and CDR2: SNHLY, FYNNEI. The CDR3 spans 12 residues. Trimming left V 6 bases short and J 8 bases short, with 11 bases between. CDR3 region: CASSPRSDEQFF. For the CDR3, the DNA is TGTGCCAGCAGCCCTAGGTCCGATGAGCAGTTCTTC. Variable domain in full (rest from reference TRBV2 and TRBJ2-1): EPEVTQTPSHQVTQMGQEVILRCVPISNHLYFYWYRQILGQKVEFLVSFYNNEISEKSEIFDDQFSVERPDGSNFTLKIRSTKLEDSAMYFCASSPRSDEQFFGPGTRLTVL.

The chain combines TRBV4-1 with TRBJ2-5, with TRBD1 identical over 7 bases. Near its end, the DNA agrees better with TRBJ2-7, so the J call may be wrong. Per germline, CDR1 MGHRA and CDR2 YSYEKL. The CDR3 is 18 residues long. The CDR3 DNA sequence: TGCGCCAGCAGCCAAGATCGAAGTTGGCAGGGGGACTCCTACGAGCAGTACTTC. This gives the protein CASSQDRSWQGDSYEQYF.

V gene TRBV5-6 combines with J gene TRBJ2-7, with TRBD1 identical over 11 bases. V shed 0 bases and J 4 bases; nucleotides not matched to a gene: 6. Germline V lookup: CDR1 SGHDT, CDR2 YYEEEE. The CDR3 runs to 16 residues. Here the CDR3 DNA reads TGTGCCAGCAGCTTGGCGGGGACAGGGGGTTTGTACGAGCAGTACTTC. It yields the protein CASSLAGTGGLYEQYF.

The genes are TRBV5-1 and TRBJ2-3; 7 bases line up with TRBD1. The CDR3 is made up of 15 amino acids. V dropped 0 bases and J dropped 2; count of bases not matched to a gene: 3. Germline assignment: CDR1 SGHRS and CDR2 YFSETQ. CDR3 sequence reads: CASSLVGGPTDTQYF. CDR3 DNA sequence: TGCGCCAGCAGCTTGGTAGGGGGCCCCACAGATACGCAGTATTTT. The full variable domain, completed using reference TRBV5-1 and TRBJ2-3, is KAGVTQTPRYLIKTRGQQVTLSCSPISGHRSVSWYQQTPGQGLQFLFEYFSETQRNKGNFPGRFSGRQFSNSRSEMNVSTLELGDSALYLCASSLVGGPTDTQYFGPGTRLTVL.

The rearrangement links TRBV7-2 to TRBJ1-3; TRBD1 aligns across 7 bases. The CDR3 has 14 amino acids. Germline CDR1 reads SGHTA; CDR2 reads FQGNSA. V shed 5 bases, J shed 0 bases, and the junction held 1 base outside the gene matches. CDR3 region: CASSPGGSGNTIYF. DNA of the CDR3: TGTGCCAGCAGCCCAGGGGGCTCTGGAAACACCATATATTTT.

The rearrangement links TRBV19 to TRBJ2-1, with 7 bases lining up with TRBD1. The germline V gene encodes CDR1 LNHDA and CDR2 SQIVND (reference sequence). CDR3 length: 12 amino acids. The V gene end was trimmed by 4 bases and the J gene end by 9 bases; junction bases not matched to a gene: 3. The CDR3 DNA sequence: TGTGCCAGTAGTAACAGGGGTCCTGAGCAGTTCTTC. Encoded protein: CASSNRGPEQFF.

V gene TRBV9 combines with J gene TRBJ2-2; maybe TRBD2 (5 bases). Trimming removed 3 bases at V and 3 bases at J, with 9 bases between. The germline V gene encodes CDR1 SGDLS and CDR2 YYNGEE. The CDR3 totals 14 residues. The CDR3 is CASSDGGYTGELFF. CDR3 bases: TGTGCCAGCAGCGACGGCGGGTACACCGGGGAGCTGTTTTTT.

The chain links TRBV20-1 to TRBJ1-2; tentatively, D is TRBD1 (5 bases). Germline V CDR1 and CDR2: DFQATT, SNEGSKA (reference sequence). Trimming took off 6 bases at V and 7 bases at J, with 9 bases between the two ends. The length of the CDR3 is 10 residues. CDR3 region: CSARGGGYTF. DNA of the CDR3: TGCAGTGCCCGGGGGGGTGGCTACACCTTC.

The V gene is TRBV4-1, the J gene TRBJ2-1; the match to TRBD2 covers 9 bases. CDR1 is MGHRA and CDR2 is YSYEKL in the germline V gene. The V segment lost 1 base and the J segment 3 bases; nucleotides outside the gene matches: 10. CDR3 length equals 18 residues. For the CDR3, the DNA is TGCGCCAGCAGCCAAGTGGGGGGCGGGGGGGTGGTCTACAATGAGCAGTTCTTC. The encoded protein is CASSQVGGGGVVYNEQFF.

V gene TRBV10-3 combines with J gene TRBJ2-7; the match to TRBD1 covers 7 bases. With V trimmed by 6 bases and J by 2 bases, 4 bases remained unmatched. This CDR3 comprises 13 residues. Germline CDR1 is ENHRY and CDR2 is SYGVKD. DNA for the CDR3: TGTGCCATCAGGACAGGGCAGACCTACGAGCAGTACTTC. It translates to CAIRTGQTYEQYF.

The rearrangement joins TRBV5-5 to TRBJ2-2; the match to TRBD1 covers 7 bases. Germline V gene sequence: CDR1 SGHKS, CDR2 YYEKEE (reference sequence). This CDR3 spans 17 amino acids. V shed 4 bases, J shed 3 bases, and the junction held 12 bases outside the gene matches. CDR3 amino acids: CASSNHRGRMDTGELFF. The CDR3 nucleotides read TGTGCCAGCAGCAATCACAGGGGACGGATGGACACCGGGGAGCTGTTTTTT. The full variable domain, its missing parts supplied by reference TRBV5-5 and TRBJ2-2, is DAGVTQSPTHLIKTRGQQVTLRCSPISGHKSVSWYQQVLGQGPQFIFQYYEKEERGRGNFPDRFSARQFPNYSSELNVNALLLGDSALYLCASSNHRGRMDTGELFFGEGSRLTVL.

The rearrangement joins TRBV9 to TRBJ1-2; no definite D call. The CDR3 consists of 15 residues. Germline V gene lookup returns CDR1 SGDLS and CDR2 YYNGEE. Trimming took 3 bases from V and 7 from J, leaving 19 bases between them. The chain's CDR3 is CASSARPDGRGGYTF. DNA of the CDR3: TGTGCCAGCAGCGCGAGACCTGACGGGAGAGGTGGCTACACCTTC.

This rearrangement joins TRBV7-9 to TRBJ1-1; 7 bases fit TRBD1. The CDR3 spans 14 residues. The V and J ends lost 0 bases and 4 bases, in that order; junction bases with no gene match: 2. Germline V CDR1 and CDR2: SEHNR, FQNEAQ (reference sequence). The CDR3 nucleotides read TGTGCCAGCAGCTTAGCTTCAGGGGGCACTGAAGCTTTCTTT. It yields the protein CASSLASGGTEAFF. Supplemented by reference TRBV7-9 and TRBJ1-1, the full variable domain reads DTGVSQNPRHKITKRGQNVTFRCDPISEHNRLYWYRQTLGQGPEFLTYFQNEAQLEKSRLLSDRFSAERPKGSFSTLEIQRTEQGDSAMYLCASSLASGGTEAFFGQGTRLTVV.

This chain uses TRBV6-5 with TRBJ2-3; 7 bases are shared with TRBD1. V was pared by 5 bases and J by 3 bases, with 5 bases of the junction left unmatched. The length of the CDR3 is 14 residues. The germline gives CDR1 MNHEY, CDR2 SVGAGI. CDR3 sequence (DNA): TGTGCCAGCAGTCGGACAGGCCAAACAGATACGCAGTATTTT. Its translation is CASSRTGQTDTQYF.

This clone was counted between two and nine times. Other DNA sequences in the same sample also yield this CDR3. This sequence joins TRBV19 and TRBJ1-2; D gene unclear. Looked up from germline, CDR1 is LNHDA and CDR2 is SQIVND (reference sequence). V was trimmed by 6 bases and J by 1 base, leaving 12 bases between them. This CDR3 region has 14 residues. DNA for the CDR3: TGTGCCAGTAGCCACGGGGTCGATAACTATGGCTACACCTTC. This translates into CASSHGVDNYGYTF.

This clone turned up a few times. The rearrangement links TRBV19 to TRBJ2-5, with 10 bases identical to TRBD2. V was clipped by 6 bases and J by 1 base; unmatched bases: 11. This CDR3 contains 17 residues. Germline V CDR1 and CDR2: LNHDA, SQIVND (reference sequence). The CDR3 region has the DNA TGTGCCAGTAGAAGTGGAAGGACTAGCGGTACCCAAGAGACCCAGTACTTC. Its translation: CASRSGRTSGTQETQYF.

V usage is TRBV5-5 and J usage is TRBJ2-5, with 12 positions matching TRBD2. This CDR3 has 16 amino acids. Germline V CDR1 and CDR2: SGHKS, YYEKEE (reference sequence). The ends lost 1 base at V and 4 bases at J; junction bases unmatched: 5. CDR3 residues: CASSLSLAGGVETQYF. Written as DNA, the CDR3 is TGTGCCAGCAGCTTGTCGCTAGCGGGAGGGGTAGAGACCCAGTACTTC.

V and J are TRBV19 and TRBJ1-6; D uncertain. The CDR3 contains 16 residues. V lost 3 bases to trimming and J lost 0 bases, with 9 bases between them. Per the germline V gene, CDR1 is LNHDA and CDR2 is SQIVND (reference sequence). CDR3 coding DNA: TGTGCCAGTAGTATCGGGAACCCCTCCTATAATTCACCCCTCCACTTT. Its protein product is CASSIGNPSYNSPLHF.

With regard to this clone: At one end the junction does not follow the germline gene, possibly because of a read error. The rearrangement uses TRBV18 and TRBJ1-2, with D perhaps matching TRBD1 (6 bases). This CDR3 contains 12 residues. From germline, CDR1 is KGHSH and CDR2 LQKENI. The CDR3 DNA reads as TGTGCCAGCTCACCGAGTTCAGGGGACCTCTTCTTC. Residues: CASSPSSGDLFF.

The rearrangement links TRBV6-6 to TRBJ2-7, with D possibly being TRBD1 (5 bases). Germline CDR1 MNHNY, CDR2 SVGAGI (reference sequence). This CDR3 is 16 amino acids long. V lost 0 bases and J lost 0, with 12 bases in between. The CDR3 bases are TGTGCCAGCAGTTACTCGGGAACAGGATCCTCCTACGAGCAGTACTTC. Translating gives CASSYSGTGSSYEQYF.

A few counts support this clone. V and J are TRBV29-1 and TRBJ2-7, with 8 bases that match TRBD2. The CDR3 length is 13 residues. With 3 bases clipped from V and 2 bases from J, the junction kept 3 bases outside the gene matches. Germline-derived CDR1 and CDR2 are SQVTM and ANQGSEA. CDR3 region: CSVEGLVTYEQYF. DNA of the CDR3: TGCAGCGTTGAGGGACTAGTTACCTACGAGCAGTACTTC.

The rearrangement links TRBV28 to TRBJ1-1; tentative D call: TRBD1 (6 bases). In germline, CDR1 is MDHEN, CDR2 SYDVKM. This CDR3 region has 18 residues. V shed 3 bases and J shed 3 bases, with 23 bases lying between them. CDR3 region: CASSFKRWQGTLHTEAFF. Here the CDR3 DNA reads TGTGCCAGCAGTTTTAAACGATGGCAGGGGACATTACACACTGAAGCTTTCTTT.

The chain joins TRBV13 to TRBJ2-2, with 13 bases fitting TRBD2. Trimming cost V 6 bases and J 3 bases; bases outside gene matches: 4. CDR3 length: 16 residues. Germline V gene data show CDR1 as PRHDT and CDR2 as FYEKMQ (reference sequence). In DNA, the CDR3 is TGTGCCAGCAGACCGACTAGCGGGAGGTACACCGGGGAGCTGTTTTTT. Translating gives CASRPTSGRYTGELFF. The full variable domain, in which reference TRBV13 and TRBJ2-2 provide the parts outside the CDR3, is AAGVIQSPRHLIKEKRETATLKCYPIPRHDTVYWYQQGPGQDPQFLISFYEKMQSDKGSIPDRFSAQQFSDYHSELNMSSLELGDSALYFCASRPTSGRYTGELFFGEGSRLTVL.

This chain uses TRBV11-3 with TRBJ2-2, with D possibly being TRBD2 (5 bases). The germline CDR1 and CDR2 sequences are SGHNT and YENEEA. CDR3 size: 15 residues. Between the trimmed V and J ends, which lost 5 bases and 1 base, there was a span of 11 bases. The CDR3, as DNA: TGTGCCAGCAGCCCAGGACTTGGGAACACCGGGGAGCTGTTTTTT. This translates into CASSPGLGNTGELFF.

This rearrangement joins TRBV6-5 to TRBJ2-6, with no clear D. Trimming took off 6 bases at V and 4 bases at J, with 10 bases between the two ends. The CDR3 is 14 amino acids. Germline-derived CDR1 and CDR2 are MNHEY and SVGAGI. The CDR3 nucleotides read TGTGCCAGCAGGAGACAACAAGGGGCCAACGTCCTGACTTTC. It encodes CASRRQQGANVLTF.

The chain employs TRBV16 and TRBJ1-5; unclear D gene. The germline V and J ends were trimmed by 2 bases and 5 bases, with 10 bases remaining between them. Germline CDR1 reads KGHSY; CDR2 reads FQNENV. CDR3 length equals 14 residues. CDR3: CASSQRNGDQPQHF. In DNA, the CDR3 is TGTGCCAGCAGCCAAAGAAACGGGGATCAGCCCCAGCATTTT.

In nucleotides, the CDR3 is TGTGCCACCAGCAGGGACTTCTACGAGCAGTACTTC. This sequence encodes CATSRDFYEQYF. The chain joins TRBV15 to TRBJ2-7; D possibly corresponds to TRBD2 (5 bases). The CDR3 length is 12 residues. Trimming cost V 3 bases and J 3 bases, with 6 bases left between them. Germline V lookup: CDR1 LNHNV, CDR2 YYDKDF (reference sequence).

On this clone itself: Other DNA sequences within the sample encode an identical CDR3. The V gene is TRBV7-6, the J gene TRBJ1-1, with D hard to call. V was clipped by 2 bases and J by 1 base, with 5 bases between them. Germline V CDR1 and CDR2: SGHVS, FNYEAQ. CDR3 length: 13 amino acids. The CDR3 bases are TGTGCCAGCAGCTTAAGCCAGAACACTGAAGCTTTCTTT. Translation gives CASSLSQNTEAFF.

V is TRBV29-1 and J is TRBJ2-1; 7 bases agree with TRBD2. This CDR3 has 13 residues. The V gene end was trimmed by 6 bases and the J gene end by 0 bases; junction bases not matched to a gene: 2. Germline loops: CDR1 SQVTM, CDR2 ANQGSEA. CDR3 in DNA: TGCAGCGTCCAGCGGGACTCCTACAATGAGCAGTTCTTC. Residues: CSVQRDSYNEQFF.

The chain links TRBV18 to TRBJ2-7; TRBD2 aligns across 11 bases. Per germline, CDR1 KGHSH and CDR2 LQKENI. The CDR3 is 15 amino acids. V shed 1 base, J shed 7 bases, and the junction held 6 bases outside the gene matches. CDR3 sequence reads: CASSPLAGGPGEQYF. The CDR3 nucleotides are TGTGCCAGCTCACCACTAGCGGGAGGGCCGGGAGAGCAGTACTTC. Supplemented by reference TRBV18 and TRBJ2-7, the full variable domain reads NAGVMQNPRHLVRRRGQEARLRCSPMKGHSHVYWYRQLPEEGLKFMVYLQKENIIDESGMPKERFSAEFPKEGPSILRIQQVVRGDSAAYFCASSPLAGGPGEQYFGPGTRLTVT.